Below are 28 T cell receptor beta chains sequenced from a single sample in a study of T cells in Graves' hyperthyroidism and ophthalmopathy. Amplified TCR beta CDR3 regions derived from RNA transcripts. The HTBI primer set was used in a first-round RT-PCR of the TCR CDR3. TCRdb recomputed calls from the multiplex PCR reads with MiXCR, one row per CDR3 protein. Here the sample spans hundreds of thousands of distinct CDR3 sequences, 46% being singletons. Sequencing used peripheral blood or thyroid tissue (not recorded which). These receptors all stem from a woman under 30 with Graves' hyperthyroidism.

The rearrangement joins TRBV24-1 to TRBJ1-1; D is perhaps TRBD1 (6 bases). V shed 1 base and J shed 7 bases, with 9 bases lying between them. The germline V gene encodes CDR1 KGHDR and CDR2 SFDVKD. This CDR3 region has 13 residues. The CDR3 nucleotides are TGTGCCACCAGTGATTTTGAACAGGGTGAAGCTTTCTTT. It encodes CATSDFEQGEAFF.

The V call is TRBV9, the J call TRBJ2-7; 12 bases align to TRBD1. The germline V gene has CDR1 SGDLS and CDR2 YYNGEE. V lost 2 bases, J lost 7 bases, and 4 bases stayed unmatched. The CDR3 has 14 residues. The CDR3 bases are TGTGCCAGCAGCGTGGGGGACAGGGGGCTTGAGCAGTACTTC. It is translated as CASSVGDRGLEQYF. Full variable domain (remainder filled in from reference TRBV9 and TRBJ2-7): DSGVTQTPKHLITATGQRVTLRCSPRSGDLSVYWYQQSLDQGLQFLIQYYNGEERAKGNILERFSAQQFPDLHSELNLSSLELGDSALYFCASSVGDRGLEQYFGPGTRLTVT.

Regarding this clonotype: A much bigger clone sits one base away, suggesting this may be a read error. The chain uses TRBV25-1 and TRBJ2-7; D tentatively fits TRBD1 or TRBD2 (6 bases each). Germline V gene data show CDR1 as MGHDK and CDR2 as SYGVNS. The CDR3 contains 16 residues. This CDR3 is CAISERRGHGVYEQYF. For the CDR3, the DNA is TGTGCCATCAGTGAGCGTCGGGGGCATGGGGTCTACGAGCAGTACTTC.

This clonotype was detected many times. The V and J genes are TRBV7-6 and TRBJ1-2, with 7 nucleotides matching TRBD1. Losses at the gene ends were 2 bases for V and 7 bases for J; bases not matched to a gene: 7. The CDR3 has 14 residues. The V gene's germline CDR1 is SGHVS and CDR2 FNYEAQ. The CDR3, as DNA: TGTGCCAGCAGCTTAAACAGGGGTGATAGTGGCTACACCTTC. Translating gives CASSLNRGDSGYTF.

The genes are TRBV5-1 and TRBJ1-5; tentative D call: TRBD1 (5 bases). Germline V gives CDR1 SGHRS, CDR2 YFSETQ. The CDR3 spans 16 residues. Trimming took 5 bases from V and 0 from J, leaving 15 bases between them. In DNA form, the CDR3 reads TGCGCCAGCAGACCTGGGGACCCTTATAGCAATCAGCCCCAGCATTTT. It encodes CASRPGDPYSNQPQHF.

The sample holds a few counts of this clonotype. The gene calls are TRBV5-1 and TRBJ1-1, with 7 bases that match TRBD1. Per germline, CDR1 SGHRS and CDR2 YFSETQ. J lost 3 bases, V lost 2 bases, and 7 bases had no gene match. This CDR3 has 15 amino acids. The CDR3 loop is CASSLRGLGHTEAFF. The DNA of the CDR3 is TGCGCCAGCAGCTTAAGGGGGCTAGGGCACACTGAAGCTTTCTTT. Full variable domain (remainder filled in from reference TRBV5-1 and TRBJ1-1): KAGVTQTPRYLIKTRGQQVTLSCSPISGHRSVSWYQQTPGQGLQFLFEYFSETQRNKGNFPGRFSGRQFSNSRSEMNVSTLELGDSALYLCASSLRGLGHTEAFFGQGTRLTVV.

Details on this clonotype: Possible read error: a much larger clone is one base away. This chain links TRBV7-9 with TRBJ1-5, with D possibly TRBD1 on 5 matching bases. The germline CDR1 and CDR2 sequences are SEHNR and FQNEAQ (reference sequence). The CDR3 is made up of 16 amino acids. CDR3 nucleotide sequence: TGTGCCAGCAGCTTAGGGGGCATCCTCCTAAATCAGCTCCAGCATTTT. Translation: CASSLGGILLNQLQHF.

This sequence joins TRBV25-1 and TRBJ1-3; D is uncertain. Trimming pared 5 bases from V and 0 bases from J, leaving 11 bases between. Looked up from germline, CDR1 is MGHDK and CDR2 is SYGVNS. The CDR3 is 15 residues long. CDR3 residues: CASSLELISGNTIYF. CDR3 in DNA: TGTGCCAGCAGTTTAGAACTGATCTCTGGAAACACCATATATTTT.

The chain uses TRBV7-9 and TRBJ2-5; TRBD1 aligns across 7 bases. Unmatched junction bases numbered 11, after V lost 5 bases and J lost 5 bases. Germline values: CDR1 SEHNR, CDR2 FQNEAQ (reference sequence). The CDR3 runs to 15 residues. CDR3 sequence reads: CASSPPQGVRETQYF. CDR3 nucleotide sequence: TGTGCCAGCAGCCCCCCCCAGGGGGTTAGGGAGACCCAGTACTTC. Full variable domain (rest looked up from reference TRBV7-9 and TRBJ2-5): DTGVSQNPRHKITKRGQNVTFRCDPISEHNRLYWYRQTLGQGPEFLTYFQNEAQLEKSRLLSDRFSAERPKGSFSTLEIQRTEQGDSAMYLCASSPPQGVRETQYFGPGTRLLVL.

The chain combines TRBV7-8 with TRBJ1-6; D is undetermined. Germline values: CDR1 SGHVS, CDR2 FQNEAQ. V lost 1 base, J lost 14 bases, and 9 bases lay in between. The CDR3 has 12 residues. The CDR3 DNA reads TGTGCCAGCAGCTTAGGACGCCTGGCCCTCCACTTT. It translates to CASSLGRLALHF.

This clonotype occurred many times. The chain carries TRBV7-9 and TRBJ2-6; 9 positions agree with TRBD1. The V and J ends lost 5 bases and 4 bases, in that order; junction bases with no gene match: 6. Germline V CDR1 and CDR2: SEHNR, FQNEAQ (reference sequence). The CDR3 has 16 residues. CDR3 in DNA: TGTGCCAGCAGCCAAGACAGGGGGGCCGGGGCCAACGTCCTGACTTTC. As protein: CASSQDRGAGANVLTF.

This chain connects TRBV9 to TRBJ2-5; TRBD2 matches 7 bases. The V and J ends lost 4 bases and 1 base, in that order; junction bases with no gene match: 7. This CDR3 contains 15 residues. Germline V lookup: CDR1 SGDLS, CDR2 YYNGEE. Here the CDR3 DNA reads TGTGCCAGCAGCCTGACTAGCACCTCCCAAGAGACCCAGTACTTC. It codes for CASSLTSTSQETQYF.

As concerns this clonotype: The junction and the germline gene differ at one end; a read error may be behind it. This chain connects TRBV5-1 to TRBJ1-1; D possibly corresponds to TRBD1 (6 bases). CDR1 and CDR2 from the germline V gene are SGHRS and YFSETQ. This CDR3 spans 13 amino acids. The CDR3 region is CTSSLTGNTEAFF. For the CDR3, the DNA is TGTACCAGCAGCTTGACAGGGAACACTGAAGCTTTCTTT.

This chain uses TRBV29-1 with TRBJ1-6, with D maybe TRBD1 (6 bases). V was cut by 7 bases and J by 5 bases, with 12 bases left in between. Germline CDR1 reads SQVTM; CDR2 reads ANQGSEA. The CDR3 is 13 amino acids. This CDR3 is CSAWTVDNSPLHF. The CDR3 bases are TGCAGCGCCTGGACAGTTGATAATTCACCCCTCCACTTT. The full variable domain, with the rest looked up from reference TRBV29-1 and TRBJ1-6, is SAVISQKPSRDICQRGTSLTIQCQVDSQVTMMFWYRQQPGQSLTLIATANQGSEATYESGFVIDKFPISRPNLTFSTLTVSNMSPEDSSIYLCSAWTVDNSPLHFGNGTRLTVT.

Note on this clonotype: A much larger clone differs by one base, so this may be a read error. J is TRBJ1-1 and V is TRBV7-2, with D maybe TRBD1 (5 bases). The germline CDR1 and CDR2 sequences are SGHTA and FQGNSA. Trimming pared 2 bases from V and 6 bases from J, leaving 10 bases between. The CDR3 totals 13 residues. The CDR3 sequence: CASSLLWDAEAFF. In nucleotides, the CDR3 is TGTGCCAGCAGCTTACTCTGGGACGCTGAAGCTTTCTTT.

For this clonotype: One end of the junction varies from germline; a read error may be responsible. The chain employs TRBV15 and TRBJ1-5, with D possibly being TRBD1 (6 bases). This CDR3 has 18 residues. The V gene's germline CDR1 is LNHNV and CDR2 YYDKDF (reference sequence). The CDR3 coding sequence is TGTGCCACCAGCCGAGAGGCAGGGGCCCTGTTTAGCAATCAGCCCCAGCATTTT. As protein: CATSREAGALFSNQPQHF.

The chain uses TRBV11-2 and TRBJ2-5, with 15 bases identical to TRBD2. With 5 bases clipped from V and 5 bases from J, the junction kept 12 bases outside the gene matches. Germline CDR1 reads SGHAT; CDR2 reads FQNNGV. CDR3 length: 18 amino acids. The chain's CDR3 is CASSISGTSGRLTETQYF. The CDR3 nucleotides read TGTGCCAGCAGCATCTCCGGGACTAGCGGGAGGTTAACGGAGACCCAGTACTTC.

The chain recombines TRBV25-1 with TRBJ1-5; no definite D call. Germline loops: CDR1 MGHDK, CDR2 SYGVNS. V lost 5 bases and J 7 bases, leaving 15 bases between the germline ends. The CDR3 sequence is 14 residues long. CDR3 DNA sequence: TGTGCCAGCAGTTACTCGGGGTTTGGGCAGCCCCAGCATTTT. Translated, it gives CASSYSGFGQPQHF.

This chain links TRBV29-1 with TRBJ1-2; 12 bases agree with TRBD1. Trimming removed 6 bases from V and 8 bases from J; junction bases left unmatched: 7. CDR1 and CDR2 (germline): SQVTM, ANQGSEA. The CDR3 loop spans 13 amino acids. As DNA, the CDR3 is TGCAGCGTATCGGGACAGGGGGCGGAAGGCTACACCTTC. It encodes CSVSGQGAEGYTF.

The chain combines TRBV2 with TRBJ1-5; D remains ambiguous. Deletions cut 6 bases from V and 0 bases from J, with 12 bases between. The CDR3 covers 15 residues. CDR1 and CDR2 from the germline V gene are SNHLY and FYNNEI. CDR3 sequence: CASSPEDHSNQPQHF. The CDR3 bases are TGTGCCAGCAGCCCGGAGGACCATAGCAATCAGCCCCAGCATTTT.

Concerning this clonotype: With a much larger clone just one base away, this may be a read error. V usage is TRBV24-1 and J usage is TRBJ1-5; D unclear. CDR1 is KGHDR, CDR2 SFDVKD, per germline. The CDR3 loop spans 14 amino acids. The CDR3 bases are TGTGCCACCAGTGATAGTAGGTCAAATCGGCCCCAGCATTTT. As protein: CATSDSRSNRPQHF.

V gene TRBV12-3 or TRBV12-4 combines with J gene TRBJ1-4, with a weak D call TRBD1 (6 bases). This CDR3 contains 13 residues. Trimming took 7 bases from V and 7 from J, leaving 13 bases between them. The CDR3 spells CASNLGGGEKLFF. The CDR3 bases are TGTGCCAGCAATTTGGGGGGCGGTGAAAAACTGTTTTTT.

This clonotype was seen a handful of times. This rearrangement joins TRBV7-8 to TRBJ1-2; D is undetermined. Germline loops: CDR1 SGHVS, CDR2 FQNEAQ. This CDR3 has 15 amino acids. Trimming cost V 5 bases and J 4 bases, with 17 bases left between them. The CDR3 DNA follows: TGTGCCAGCAGCGTTGTGATAGGCCAAGTCTATGGCTACACCTTC. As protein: CASSVVIGQVYGYTF.

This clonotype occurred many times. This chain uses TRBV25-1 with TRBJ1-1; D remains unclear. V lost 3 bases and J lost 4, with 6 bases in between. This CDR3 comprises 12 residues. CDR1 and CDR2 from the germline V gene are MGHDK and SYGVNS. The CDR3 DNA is TGTGCCAGCAGTGAGGTCCTCACTGAAGCTTTCTTT. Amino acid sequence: CASSEVLTEAFF.

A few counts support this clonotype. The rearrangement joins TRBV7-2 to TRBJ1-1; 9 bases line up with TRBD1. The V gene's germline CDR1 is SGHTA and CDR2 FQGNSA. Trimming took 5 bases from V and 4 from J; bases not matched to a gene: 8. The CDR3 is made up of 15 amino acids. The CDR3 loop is CASSQPGQGFTEAFF. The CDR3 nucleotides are TGTGCCAGCAGCCAACCGGGACAGGGCTTCACTGAAGCTTTCTTT.

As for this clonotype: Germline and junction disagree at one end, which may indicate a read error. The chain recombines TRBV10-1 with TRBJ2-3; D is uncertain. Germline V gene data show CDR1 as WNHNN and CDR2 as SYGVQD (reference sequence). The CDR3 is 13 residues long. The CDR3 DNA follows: TGTGCCAGCAGCCGTTTCGAAGGCGGTACGCAGTATTTT. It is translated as CASSRFEGGTQYF.

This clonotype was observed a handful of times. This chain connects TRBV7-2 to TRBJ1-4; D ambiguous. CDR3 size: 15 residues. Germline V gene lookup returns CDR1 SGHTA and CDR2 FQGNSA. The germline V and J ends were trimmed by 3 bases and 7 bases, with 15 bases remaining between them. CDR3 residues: CASSFSVSSSEKLFF. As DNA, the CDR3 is TGTGCCAGCAGCTTTTCCGTGTCGAGTAGTGAAAAACTGTTTTTT.

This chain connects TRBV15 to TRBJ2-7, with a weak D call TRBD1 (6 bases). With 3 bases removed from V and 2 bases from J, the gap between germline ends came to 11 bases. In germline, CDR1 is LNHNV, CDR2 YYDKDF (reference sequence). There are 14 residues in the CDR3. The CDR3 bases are TGTGCCACCAGCAGGGCGACAGGAGCCTACGAGCAGTACTTC. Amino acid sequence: CATSRATGAYEQYF.